This T cell receptor beta chain was sequenced for a study of T cell responses to AZD1222 COVID-19 vaccine (TCRdb year 2021). Describing the broader study: TCR sequencing covered more than 230 trial participants: 207 given two doses of AZD1222 and around 26 given two doses of MenACWY control vaccine. Enrollment into the trials was organized by age into subgroups of 18-55, 56-69 and 70-plus years, and those subgroups contained approximately 150, 30 and 60 TCR-sequenced participants, respectively.

The time point label, as the study defines it: about 28 days (+/-7) after the second vaccine dose. In light of the paper, this sample's treatment or condition label describes: meningococcal conjugate vaccine given as trial control. The vaccinee samples were drawn from two UK trials, COV001 and COV002, one of which was a single-blind randomized controlled phase 2/3 trial testing AZD1222 (ChAdOx1 nCoV-19) in healthy adults. For TCRbeta chain sequencing, PBMC samples were collected from trial participants at day 0 and at day 28 after the second dose. The CDR3 regions of human TCRbeta chains were analyzed by immunosequencing. In the authors' own workflow: Repertoire TCRs were matched against a reference library of SARS-CoV-2-specific TCRs generated with the MIRA antigen-specificity platform. Breadth was defined as the fraction of unique TCRs that were SARS-CoV-2-associated, and depth was defined as the fraction of total T cells that were SARS-CoV-2-associated. Using the MIRA data, every spike-specific TCR was mapped to the spike region that the TCR reacted to and assigned to either a CD4 or a CD8 class. Log10-transformed breadth and depth values were compared by one-way ANOVA with Sidak's multiple comparisons tests. What TCRdb holds here is the immuneACCESS table cut down to in-frame rearrangements. Part of the clones is not present; checked against another copy, under half of the missing clones reflect an unresolved V gene, and the others are unexplained. The DNA gave D and trimming, while V, J and clone size come from that table. The sample table shows tens of thousands of clones, and about nine tenths are seen once. Over 8% of the sample comes from the top ten.

Beyond this particular receptor, the publication reports: A significant rise in spike-specific TCR breadth and depth was observed after two AZD1222 doses relative to day 0 and relative to MenACWY recipients. Because no day 14 peak-response samples were available, repertoires were characterized only after the peak T cell response. Epitopes outside the regions mutated in the B.1.351 and B.1.1.7 variants were reportedly recognized by nearly half of the unique spike-specific TCRs. In the small 56-69-year group, the increase in depth fell short of significance, most likely because of low power. Vaccine-associated CD4 TCRs spanned the whole spike protein, with dominant responses in regions 160-218 and 743-854. Only six or seven AZD1222 recipients were SARS-CoV-2 seropositive at baseline, limiting conclusions about previously exposed vaccinees. Most participants were white British and females outnumbered males, and the authors suggested that clonal diversity may have been underestimated.

In this sample, this clone turned up a few times. Which antigen it targets is not known. Base quality data are lacking; no much larger clone is found one base away. Trimming takes 6 bases off V and 3 bases off J; junction bases not matched to a gene: 3. The CDR3 sequence holds 14 residues, the cysteine and phenylalanine included. CDR3 DNA only is kept here, 42 bases in frame from base 1. The germline V gene sets CDR1 to MGHDK and CDR2 to SYGVNS. The sequence joins TRBV25-1 to TRBJ1-3; 9 central bases correspond to TRBD1. This clonotype was obtained from an adult who received the MenACWY meningococcal vaccine as a control. The material sequenced was peripheral blood, taken 28 days after the second dose of the MenACWY control vaccine. The nucleotide sequence reads TGTGCCAGCAGCCGACAGGGGGTTGGAAACACCATATATTTT. This translates into CASSRQGVGNTIYF.